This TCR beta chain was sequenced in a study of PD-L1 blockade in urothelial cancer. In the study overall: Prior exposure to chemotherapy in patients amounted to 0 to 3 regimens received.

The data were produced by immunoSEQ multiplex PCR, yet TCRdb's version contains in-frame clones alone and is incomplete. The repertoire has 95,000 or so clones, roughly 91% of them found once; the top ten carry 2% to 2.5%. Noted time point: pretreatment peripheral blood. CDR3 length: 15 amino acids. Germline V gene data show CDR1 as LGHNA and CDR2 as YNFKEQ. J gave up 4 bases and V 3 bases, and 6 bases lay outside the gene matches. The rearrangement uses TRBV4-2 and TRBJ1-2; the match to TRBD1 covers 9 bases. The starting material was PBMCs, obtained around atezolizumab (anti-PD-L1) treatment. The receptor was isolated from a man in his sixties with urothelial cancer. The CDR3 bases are TGTGCCAGCAGCCATCCCGACAGGGGGGTCTATGGCTACACCTTC. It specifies CASSHPDRGVYGYTF.